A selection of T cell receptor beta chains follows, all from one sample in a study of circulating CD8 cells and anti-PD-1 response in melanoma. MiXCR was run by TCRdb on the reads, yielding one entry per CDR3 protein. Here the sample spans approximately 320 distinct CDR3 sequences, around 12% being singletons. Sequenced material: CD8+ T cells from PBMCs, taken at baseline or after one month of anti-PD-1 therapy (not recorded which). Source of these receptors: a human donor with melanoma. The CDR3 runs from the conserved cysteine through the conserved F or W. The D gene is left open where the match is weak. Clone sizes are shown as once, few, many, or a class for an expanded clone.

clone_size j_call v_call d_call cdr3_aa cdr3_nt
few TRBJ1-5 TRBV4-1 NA CASSQDYRSNQPQHF TGCGCCAGCAGCCAAGATTACAGGAGCAATCAGCCCCAGCATTTT
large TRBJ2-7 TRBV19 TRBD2 CASSTPFGTSGGSSYEQYF TGTGCCAGTAGTACACCTTTTGGGACTAGCGGGGGAAGCTCCTACGAGCAGTACTTC
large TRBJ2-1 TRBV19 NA CASSPPAANEQFF TGTGCCAGTAGTCCACCGGCAGCTAATGAGCAGTTCTTC
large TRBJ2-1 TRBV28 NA CASSRGESSYNEQFF TGTGCCAGCAGTCGGGGTGAAAGCTCCTACAATGAGCAGTTCTTC
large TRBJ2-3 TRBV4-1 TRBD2 CASSPYSGATDTQYF TGCGCCAGCAGCCCATATAGCGGGGCCACAGATACGCAGTATTTT
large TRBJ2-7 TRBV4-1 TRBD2 CASSQVQLAGTYEQYF TGCGCCAGCAGCCAAGTTCAACTAGCGGGAACCTACGAGCAGTACTTC
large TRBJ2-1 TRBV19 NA CASSPLGYNEQFF TGTGCCAGTAGCCCTCTCGGGTACAATGAGCAGTTCTTC
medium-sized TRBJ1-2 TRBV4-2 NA CASSQDDQGRWNGYTF TGTGCCAGCAGCCAAGATGATCAGGGGCGCTGGAATGGCTACACCTTC
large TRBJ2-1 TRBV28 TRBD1 CASSYRQGAYNEQFF TGTGCCAGCAGTTACCGACAGGGGGCCTACAATGAGCAGTTCTTC
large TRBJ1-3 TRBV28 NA CASSPRSSGNTIYF TGTGCCAGCAGTCCCAGGTCCTCTGGAAACACCATATATTTT